This T cell receptor beta chain derives from a study of blood T cell repertoires in COVID-19. Overall study: T cells, B-cell-depleted T cells, or PBMCs provided the cDNA or gDNA that served as material.

Clones were read by immunoSEQ multiplex PCR, and TCRdb kept only the in-frame ones, dropping some. The table includes approximately 120,000 clones, around nine tenths detected once. Germline CDR1 is SEHNR and CDR2 is FQNEAQ (reference sequence). With V trimmed by 1 base and J by 4 bases, 8 bases remained unmatched. CDR3 length equals 16 residues. The rearrangement joins TRBV7-9 to TRBJ2-5, with 8 bases aligning to TRBD2. Material: peripheral blood. This clonotype originated in a woman aged 80 or over with acute or convalescent COVID-19. CDR3 DNA sequence: TGTGCCAGCAGCTTAGGATTAGCGGGGAGGCGAGAGACCCAGTACTTC. Amino acids: CASSLGLAGRRETQYF. The full variable domain, in which reference TRBV7-9 and TRBJ2-5 provide the parts outside the CDR3, is DTGVSQNPRHKITKRGQNVTFRCDPISEHNRLYWYRQTLGQGPEFLTYFQNEAQLEKSRLLSDRFSAERPKGSFSTLEIQRTEQGDSAMYLCASSLGLAGRRETQYFGPGTRLLVL.